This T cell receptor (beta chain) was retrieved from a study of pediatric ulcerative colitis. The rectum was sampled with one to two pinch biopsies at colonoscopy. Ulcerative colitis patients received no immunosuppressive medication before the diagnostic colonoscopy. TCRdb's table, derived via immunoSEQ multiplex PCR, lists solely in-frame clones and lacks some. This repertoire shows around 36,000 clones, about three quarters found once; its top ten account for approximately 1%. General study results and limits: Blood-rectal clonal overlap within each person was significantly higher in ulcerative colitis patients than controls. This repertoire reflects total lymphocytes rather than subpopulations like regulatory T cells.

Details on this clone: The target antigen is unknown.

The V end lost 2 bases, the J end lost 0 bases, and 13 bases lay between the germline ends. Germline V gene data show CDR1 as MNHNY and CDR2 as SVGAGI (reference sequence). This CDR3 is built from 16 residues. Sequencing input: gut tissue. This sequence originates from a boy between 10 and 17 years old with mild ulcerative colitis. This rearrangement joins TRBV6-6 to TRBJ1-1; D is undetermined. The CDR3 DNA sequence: TGTGCCAGCAGTTACGATGGTTTTGCGGTGAACACTGAAGCTTTCTTT. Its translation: CASSYDGFAVNTEAFF.